Listed here are 23 T cell receptor beta chains from one sample, sequenced in a study of cytomegalovirus exposure and HLA in healthy donors. The PCR used 60 Vbeta and 13 Jbeta primers. TCRdb's copy holds only in-frame clones and misses some; the assay was immunoSEQ multiplex PCR. The sample has 110,000 or so clones, 77% seen once. Sequenced sample: PBMCs. The receptors originated from a young man in good health and CMV-seropositive.

This clone was observed a handful of times. The V call is TRBV18, the J call TRBJ2-2; TRBD2 aligns across 9 bases. CDR1 is KGHSH and CDR2 is LQKENI in the germline V gene. The CDR3 contains 16 residues. The V gene end was trimmed by 3 bases and the J gene end by 3 bases; junction bases not matched to a gene: 5. The CDR3 DNA reads TGTGCCAGCTCACCCCGAGCGGGAGGAGACACCGGGGAGCTGTTTTTT. Residues: CASSPRAGGDTGELFF.

This clone appeared a few times. The CDR3 DNA reads TGTGCCGGATCAACGGGGTCTAATGAAAAACTGTTTTTT. Amino acids: CAGSTGSNEKLFF. The chain joins TRBV2 to TRBJ1-4; D gene unclear. This CDR3 contains 13 residues. Germline V gene lookup returns CDR1 SNHLY and CDR2 FYNNEI. Trimming cost V 11 bases and J 3 bases, with 13 bases left between them.

The chain is built from TRBV4-1 and TRBJ1-5; D gene uncertain. Germline V gene lookup returns CDR1 MGHRA and CDR2 YSYEKL. This CDR3 contains 17 residues. V lost 2 bases, J lost 1 base, and 15 bases lay in between. CDR3 DNA sequence: TGCGCCAGCAGCCAACACGGAGGGTCGGGCAGCAATCAGCCCCAGCATTTT. Amino acids: CASSQHGGSGSNQPQHF.

In this sample, this clone turned up once. The V gene is TRBV4-1, the J gene TRBJ2-2; 12 positions agree with TRBD2. Losses at the gene ends were 0 bases for V and 8 bases for J; bases not matched to a gene: 13. CDR1 MGHRA and CDR2 YSYEKL come from the germline V gene. The length of the CDR3 is 19 residues. The CDR3 sequence is CASSQDIETSGGAVGELFF. As DNA, the CDR3 is TGCGCCAGCAGCCAAGATATAGAGACTAGCGGGGGTGCCGTAGGGGAGCTGTTTTTT.

V usage is TRBV2 and J usage is TRBJ2-3; a weak D match, TRBD2 (6 bases). Germline CDR1 is SNHLY and CDR2 is FYNNEI. V lost 4 bases, J lost 0 bases, and 11 bases lay in between. This CDR3 is 15 amino acids long. In DNA form, the CDR3 reads TGTGCCAGCAGTGGACTAGAAAAAAGCACAGATACGCAGTATTTT. Encoded protein: CASSGLEKSTDTQYF.

The rearrangement links TRBV5-1 to TRBJ1-6; D possibly corresponds to TRBD1 (6 bases). The CDR3 length is 15 residues. Germline CDR1 reads SGHRS; CDR2 reads YFSETQ. Trimming took off 0 bases at V and 7 bases at J, with 11 bases between the two ends. CDR3 sequence reads: CASSLGQVTNSPLHF. The CDR3 bases are TGCGCCAGCAGCTTGGGACAGGTCACAAATTCACCCCTCCACTTT.

V gene TRBV7-9 combines with J gene TRBJ1-2; a weak D match, TRBD1 (5 bases). The V gene's germline CDR1 is SEHNR and CDR2 FQNEAQ (reference sequence). Trimming removed 2 bases from V and 6 bases from J, with 16 bases in between. The CDR3 contains 15 residues. The CDR3 nucleotides read TGTGCCAGCAGCTTAATGGCCAGGGTAGGTGATGGCTACACCTTC. Protein product: CASSLMARVGDGYTF.

The V and J genes are TRBV5-1 and TRBJ2-7; weak D call: TRBD1 (5 bases). The CDR3 has 14 residues. Per germline, CDR1 SGHRS and CDR2 YFSETQ. V was clipped by 5 bases and J by 0 bases, with 12 bases between them. CDR3 in amino acids: CASSLQESSYEQYF. The DNA for the CDR3 is TGCGCCAGCAGTTTACAGGAAAGCTCCTACGAGCAGTACTTC. Together with reference TRBV5-1 and TRBJ2-7, the CDR3 gives the full variable domain: KAGVTQTPRYLIKTRGQQVTLSCSPISGHRSVSWYQQTPGQGLQFLFEYFSETQRNKGNFPGRFSGRQFSNSRSEMNVSTLELGDSALYLCASSLQESSYEQYFGPGTRLTVT.

The chain is built from TRBV11-1 and TRBJ2-7, with TRBD2 as a possible D gene (5 bases). Germline loops: CDR1 SGHAT, CDR2 FQDESV (reference sequence). CDR3 length: 12 amino acids. Deletions cut 2 bases from V and 12 bases from J, with 14 bases between. The CDR3 protein is CASSLSGTPLYF. The CDR3 DNA reads TGTGCCAGCAGCTTAAGCGGTACCCCTTTGTACTTC.

J is TRBJ1-5 and V is TRBV2, with a weak D call TRBD1 (6 bases). Between the trimmed V and J ends, which lost 5 bases and 5 bases, there was a span of 19 bases. Per germline, CDR1 SNHLY and CDR2 FYNNEI. The CDR3 has 16 residues. As DNA, the CDR3 is TGTGCCAGCAGTCCTCAACGGGCAGGGGAGTATCAGCCCCAGCATTTT. Residues: CASSPQRAGEYQPQHF.

The CDR3 DNA is TGTGCCAGCAGTTACAGCGGGAGCTATGGCTACACCTTC. Amino acid sequence: CASSYSGSYGYTF. The chain uses TRBV6-5 and TRBJ1-2, with D hard to call. V lost 2 bases and J 4 bases, leaving 8 bases between the germline ends. The germline V gene encodes CDR1 MNHEY and CDR2 SVGAGI. The CDR3 runs 13 residues.

V usage is TRBV6-1 and J usage is TRBJ2-3; no reliable D call. Germline V lookup: CDR1 MNHNS, CDR2 SASEGT. The CDR3 is made up of 11 amino acids. Between the trimmed V and J ends, which lost 8 bases and 0 bases, there was a span of 3 bases. In DNA, the CDR3 is TGTGCCAGCTCAAGCACAGATACGCAGTATTTT. Its translation: CASSSTDTQYF.

The chain is built from TRBV28 and TRBJ2-6; 12 positions match TRBD1. The CDR3 consists of 18 residues. Germline assignment: CDR1 MDHEN and CDR2 SYDVKM. After removal of 3 bases from V and 3 bases from J, the junction contained 6 bases not matched to a gene. CDR3 sequence (DNA): TGTGCCAGCAGTTTCTCCGGGACAGGGGGCTTTGGGGCCAACGTCCTGACTTTC. This codes for CASSFSGTGGFGANVLTF.

Here the CDR3 DNA reads TGCAGCGTTGAGGGAGGGGCCCCTAGTGAGACCCAGTACTTC. Translating gives CSVEGGAPSETQYF. V is TRBV29-1 and J is TRBJ2-5; 7 nucleotides agree with TRBD2. The germline gives CDR1 SQVTM, CDR2 ANQGSEA. The CDR3 runs 14 residues. The junction had 9 bases not matched to a gene; V was cut back by 3 bases and J by 5 bases.

This chain connects TRBV7-2 to TRBJ2-3; TRBD2 agrees at 10 bases. V dropped 1 base and J dropped 6; count of bases not matched to a gene: 7. The germline V gene encodes CDR1 SGHTA and CDR2 FQGNSA. CDR3 length equals 16 residues. This chain's CDR3 is CASSLGSSGGGDTQYF. The CDR3 DNA reads TGTGCCAGCAGCTTAGGGTCTAGCGGGGGAGGTGATACGCAGTATTTT.

In this sample, this clone turned up a few times. The genes are TRBV5-1 and TRBJ2-1; 8 nucleotides line up with TRBD1. Germline CDR1 and CDR2: SGHRS and YFSETQ. The CDR3 runs to 16 residues. Trimming removed 2 bases from V and 5 bases from J; junction bases left unmatched: 9. DNA of the CDR3: TGCGCCAGCAGCTTTACTGGGACAGGTGGGGACAATGAGCAGTTCTTC. Translating it yields CASSFTGTGGDNEQFF.

The rearrangement joins TRBV10-1 to TRBJ2-1; 10 bases map to TRBD2. CDR3 length equals 16 residues. The junction had 9 bases not matched to a gene; V was cut back by 0 bases and J by 10 bases. Germline V gene lookup returns CDR1 WNHNN and CDR2 SYGVQD (reference sequence). CDR3 nucleotides: TGCGCCAGCAGTGAGTCGTCAAGCGGGGGGGCCGGGGAGCAGTTCTTC. Translating gives CASSESSSGGAGEQFF.

This chain links TRBV19 with TRBJ1-1; D gene uncertain. Germline V gives CDR1 LNHDA, CDR2 SQIVND (reference sequence). There are 14 residues in the CDR3. V lost 6 bases and J lost 1, with 12 bases in between. The CDR3 region is CASSHPRQNTEAFF. In DNA form, the CDR3 reads TGTGCCAGTAGCCATCCCCGACAGAACACTGAAGCTTTCTTT.

The chain uses TRBV7-9 and TRBJ1-4; 10 bases line up with TRBD1. The length of the CDR3 is 14 residues. The trim removed 4 bases at V and 7 bases at J, leaving 3 bases unmatched. Germline CDR1 reads SEHNR; CDR2 reads FQNEAQ (reference sequence). For the CDR3, the DNA is TGTGCCAGCAGCTCCGGACAGGGGGTTGAAAAACTGTTTTTT. Its protein product is CASSSGQGVEKLFF.

The chain links TRBV6-1 to TRBJ1-5; 8 bases are shared with TRBD1. The V gene's germline CDR1 is MNHNS and CDR2 SASEGT. The J segment lost 3 bases and the V segment lost 3 bases, leaving 4 bases of the junction unmatched. The CDR3 runs to 15 residues. CDR3 sequence reads: CASSDLTGVNQPQHF. CDR3 bases: TGTGCCAGCAGTGACCTGACAGGGGTCAATCAGCCCCAGCATTTT.

V and J are TRBV5-1 and TRBJ2-3; D ambiguous. There are 14 residues in the CDR3. Germline V lookup: CDR1 SGHRS, CDR2 YFSETQ. V was clipped by 0 bases and J by 0 bases, with 5 bases between them. The CDR3 region has the DNA TGCGCCAGCAGCTTGGCCACTAGCACAGATACGCAGTATTTT. Amino acids: CASSLATSTDTQYF.

This clone has just one count. The rearrangement joins TRBV27 to TRBJ1-5; unclear D gene. The CDR3 is 17 amino acids. V was clipped by 5 bases and J by 0 bases, with 17 bases between them. Germline CDR1 reads MNHEY; CDR2 reads SMNVEV (reference sequence). The DNA of the CDR3 is TGTGCCAGCAGTGCACGAGGATATACCTATAGCAATCAGCCCCAGCATTTT. It codes for CASSARGYTYSNQPQHF.

The chain carries TRBV29-1 and TRBJ1-2; tentative D call: TRBD1 (6 bases). The CDR3 has 12 amino acids. Trimming took 6 bases from V and 6 from J, leaving 14 bases between them. Germline V lookup: CDR1 SQVTM, CDR2 ANQGSEA. CDR3 DNA: TGCAGCGTCCTTGACAGGTTTGATGGCTACACCTTC. It yields the protein CSVLDRFDGYTF. The variable domain in full, completed from reference TRBV29-1 and TRBJ1-2, reads SAVISQKPSRDICQRGTSLTIQCQVDSQVTMMFWYRQQPGQSLTLIATANQGSEATYESGFVIDKFPISRPNLTFSTLTVSNMSPEDSSIYLCSVLDRFDGYTFGSGTRLTVV.